The rows below give T cell receptor beta chains drawn from one sample of a study of graft-versus-host responses after intestinal transplantation. No antigens are known for them. Assay: immunoSEQ multiplex PCR; the TCRdb copy retains only in-frame clones and omits some. The data hold some 100,000 clones, with 80% to 95% observed a single time. Sequenced material: unstimulated CD8+ T cells sorted from spleen or lymph node cells, taken before intestinal transplant. Receptors originate from a human donor who received an intestinal transplant. The CDR3 runs from the conserved cysteine through the conserved F or W. The order of the fields is D gene, CDR3 length, V gene, J gene, clone size, CDR3 DNA, CDR3 protein. D genes are given only for firm matches. The size field is filled for only some rows; it gives once, few, many or a size class.

NA,15,TRBV9,TRBJ2-2,NA,TGTGCCAGCAGCGTAGTGGGGGTGGGCACCGGGGAGCTGTTTTTT,CASSVVGVGTGELFF
NA,16,TRBV11-2,TRBJ1-3,NA,TGTGCCAGCAGCTTAGATCGGTTCAGGGAAGAAAACACCATATATTTT,CASSLDRFREENTIYF
NA,15,TRBV11-2,TRBJ2-1,once,TGTGCCAGCAGTTCCAGCCTACTCTCGGAATCTGAGCAGTTCTTC,CASSSSLLSESEQFF
TRBD1,15,TRBV4-1,TRBJ2-5,NA,TGCGCCAGCAGCCAAGGAGAACAGGGGTGGGAGACCCAGTACTTC,CASSQGEQGWETQYF
NA,18,TRBV9,TRBJ2-4,NA,TGTGCCAGCAGCGTAGGTGGAGGGGTGGGATTAGCCAAAAACATTCAGTACTTC,CASSVGGGVGLAKNIQYF
NA,15,TRBV19,TRBJ1-1,NA,TGTGCCAGTCTCAAAAAGGGGTATTTGAACACTGAAGCTTTCTTT,CASLKKGYLNTEAFF
TRBD1,15,TRBV7-9,TRBJ2-7,NA,TGTGCCAGCAGTTTCACGGGACAGCCCGACTACGAGCAGTACTTC,CASSFTGQPDYEQYF
NA,14,TRBV28,TRBJ2-1,NA,TGTGCCAGCAGTCTCTTACGGGTGTACAATGAGCAGTTCTTC,CASSLLRVYNEQFF
NA,14,TRBV10-3,TRBJ2-7,NA,TGTGCCATCAGTGAGTACAGCGTACCCTACGAGCAGTACTTC,CAISEYSVPYEQYF
TRBD2,16,TRBV27,TRBJ2-7,NA,TGTGCCAGCAGTTTAGGGGGACTAGCGGGGGACTACGAGCAGTACTTC,CASSLGGLAGDYEQYF
NA,14,TRBV9,TRBJ2-7,NA,TGTGCCAGCAGCGCCGGGGAAGTCCCATACGAGCAGTACTTC,CASSAGEVPYEQYF
NA,15,TRBV7-9,TRBJ2-7,NA,TGTGCCAGCACCAGCCCGGGGAGCAACTCCTACGAGCAGTACTTC,CASTSPGSNSYEQYF
NA,15,TRBV4-2,TRBJ1-2,NA,TGTGCCAGCAGCCAAGATGGGGGGCTGAGGTATGGCTACACCTTC,CASSQDGGLRYGYTF
NA,15,TRBV7-6,TRBJ2-5,NA,TGTGCCAGCAGCTTAAACCAACTGTACCAAGAGACCCAGTACTTC,CASSLNQLYQETQYF
NA,13,TRBV5-6,TRBJ2-7,NA,TGTGCCAGCAGCTCGTGGGTAGGGGACGAGCAGTACTTC,CASSSWVGDEQYF
TRBD2,19,TRBV15,TRBJ2-1,NA,TGTGCCACCAGCAGAGATAGTATACTAGCGGCAGCGGTGGGGAATGAGCAGTTCTTC,CATSRDSILAAAVGNEQFF
TRBD2,17,TRBV7-3,TRBJ2-1,NA,TGTGCCAGCAGCTCTAGCGGGGGGTCCAGCTCCTACAATGAGCAGTTCTTC,CASSSSGGSSSYNEQFF
NA,15,TRBV19,TRBJ2-1,NA,TGTGCCAGTAGTATCCGGGGCGCAGGGTACAATGAGCAGTTCTTC,CASSIRGAGYNEQFF
NA,15,TRBV4-1,TRBJ1-1,NA,TGCGCCAGCAGCCCCCCCGAGAGGGGGAACACTGAGGCTTTCTTT,CASSPPERGNTEAFF
NA,14,TRBV6-5,TRBJ2-7,NA,TGTGCCAGCAGCTTCGCTTCCGCTTCCTACGAGCAGTACTTC,CASSFASASYEQYF
NA,14,TRBV19,TRBJ1-2,NA,TGTGCCAGTAGTAGCCGGGAGCCCGGCTATGGCTACACCTTC,CASSSREPGYGYTF
NA,14,TRBV12-5,TRBJ2-1,NA,TGTGCTAGTCCCCGCGAGTTCGGGTACAATGAGCAGTTCTTC,CASPREFGYNEQFF
NA,15,TRBV11-2,TRBJ2-7,NA,TGTGCCAGCAGCTTGTCTCAAGGGGGAACCTACGAGCAGTACTTC,CASSLSQGGTYEQYF
NA,15,TRBV19,TRBJ2-1,NA,TGTGCCAGTAGTATCTACGCTATGGAGGACAATGAGCAGTTCTTC,CASSIYAMEDNEQFF
NA,15,TRBV29-1,TRBJ2-7,once,TGCAGCGTTGGATTCGACCCGAGTCGGGTCGACGAGCAGTACTTC,CSVGFDPSRVDEQYF
TRBD2,16,TRBV7-7,TRBJ2-1,NA,TGTGCCAGCAGCTTAGGGACTAGGGGACTGGGGAATGAGCAGTTCTTC,CASSLGTRGLGNEQFF
TRBD1,15,TRBV28,TRBJ1-2,NA,TGTGCCAGCAGTCCCGGGACAGGGCTACACTATGGCTACACCTTC,CASSPGTGLHYGYTF
NA,15,TRBV5-4,TRBJ2-6,NA,TGTGCCAGCAGCTTCTCCGGCTCTGGGGCCAACGTCCTGACTTTC,CASSFSGSGANVLTF
NA,11,TRBV5-6,TRBJ2-7,once,TGTGCCAGCAGCCTCGACTACGAGCAGTACTTC,CASSLDYEQYF
NA,11,TRBV11-2,TRBJ2-7,NA,TGTGCCAGCAGCTTTGGTGACGAGCAGTACTTC,CASSFGDEQYF
TRBD1,15,TRBV10-3,TRBJ2-1,NA,TGTGCCATCAGGGCCGGGACAGGGGCCTACAATGAGCAGTTCTTC,CAIRAGTGAYNEQFF
TRBD1,12,TRBV6-1,TRBJ2-3,NA,TGTGCCAGCAAATTCAGGGGGGATACGCAGTATTTT,CASKFRGDTQYF
NA,14,TRBV4-1,TRBJ2-2,NA,TGCGCCAGCAGCCGAGGGCGCGACACCGGGGAGCTGTTTTTT,CASSRGRDTGELFF
TRBD1,17,TRBV19,TRBJ1-2,NA,TGTGCCAGTAGTACCATAACCAAGACAGGGAACAACTATGGCTACACCTTC,CASSTITKTGNNYGYTF
NA,13,TRBV6-1,TRBJ1-4,NA,TGTGCCAGCAGGAGGGGGTGGGATGAAAAACTGTTTTTT,CASRRGWDEKLFF
NA,15,TRBV27,TRBJ2-7,NA,TGTGCCAGCAGTATCGTAGGGAGCCCGTCCTACGAGCAGTACTTC,CASSIVGSPSYEQYF
TRBD2,13,TRBV5-4,TRBJ2-7,NA,TGTGCCACCAAGACTAGCGGGACCTACGAGCAGTACTTC,CATKTSGTYEQYF
NA,12,TRBV7-9,TRBJ1-5,NA,TGTGCCAGCAGCCGGTTTCGGAAGCCCCAGCATTTT,CASSRFRKPQHF
NA,12,TRBV5-4,TRBJ2-7,NA,TGTGCCAGCAGCGCGGACCTCTACGAGCAGTACTTC,CASSADLYEQYF
NA,11,TRBV30,TRBJ2-1,NA,TGTGCCTGGGTCGACGGCAATGAGCAGTTCTTC,CAWVDGNEQFF
NA,16,TRBV15,TRBJ1-4,NA,TGTGCCACCAGCAGATTCCCCGACAAGGCTGTCCCCCGACTGTTTTTT,CATSRFPDKAVPRLFF